This entry lists 21 T cell receptor beta chains sequenced from one sample in a study of shared clonotypes between healthy human individuals (dated by TCRdb to 2020 to 2021). Library prep was done by the immunoSEQ multiplex PCR assay. This immuneACCESS table, as held by TCRdb, lists in-frame sequences with V and J called but not all clones. Of the missing ones, under half trace to an unresolved V gene in checked studies; the others have no known cause. This sample gives approximately 1,000,000 clones in total; approximately 80% of them show up just once. The biggest ten clones account for approximately 0.9% of the sample. The sequencing sample was made of memory CD4+ T cells from PBMCs. The sample's cell subset or site, from its label and the paper: CD45RA-negative fraction. The receptors derive from a man aged 18 to 29 in good health. Some clones in this sample may be carry-over from other donors' samples.

The genes are TRBV5-1 and TRBJ2-5, with unresolved D. The CDR3 has 12 residues. V lost 1 base, J lost 4 bases, and 5 bases lay in between. Germline values: CDR1 SGHRS, CDR2 YFSETQ. The CDR3 region has the DNA TGCGCCAGCAGCTTGACCCGAGAGACCCAGTACTTC. This codes for CASSLTRETQYF.

In this sample, this clone turned up many times. The gene calls are TRBV28 and TRBJ1-1; D is unresolved. The germline CDR1 and CDR2 sequences are MDHEN and SYDVKM. Trimming left V 4 bases short and J 3 bases short, with 6 bases between. The CDR3 loop spans 12 amino acids. CDR3 region: CASSSADTEAFF. In nucleotides, the CDR3 is TGTGCCAGCAGTTCCGCGGACACTGAAGCTTTCTTT.

The gene calls are TRBV6-1 and TRBJ2-6; TRBD1 matches at 8 bases. V was pared by 0 bases and J by 0 bases, with 10 bases of the junction left unmatched. The CDR3 sequence is 20 residues long. CDR1 and CDR2 from the germline V gene are MNHNS and SASEGT. CDR3 protein: CASSEAAGTGSFSGANVLTF. CDR3 nucleotide sequence: TGTGCCAGCAGTGAAGCGGCGGGGACAGGAAGCTTCTCTGGGGCCAACGTCCTGACTTTC.

The V call is TRBV28, the J call TRBJ2-2, with TRBD2 matching 8 bases. This CDR3 spans 18 amino acids. The trim removed 6 bases at V and 5 bases at J, leaving 17 bases unmatched. Germline V lookup: CDR1 MDHEN, CDR2 SYDVKM. CDR3 region: CASRSKGRSGVVTGELFF. The DNA for the CDR3 is TGTGCCAGCAGGTCAAAAGGGCGTAGCGGGGTCGTTACCGGGGAGCTGTTTTTT.

The chain carries TRBV25-1 and TRBJ2-4; perhaps TRBD1 as D (6 bases). The germline V gene has CDR1 MGHDK and CDR2 SYGVNS. The CDR3 has 14 amino acids. The V and J ends lost 4 bases and 4 bases respectively, with 11 bases between them. The CDR3 coding sequence is TGTGCCAGCAGTGGGGCAGGGGATAAAAACATTCAGTACTTC. Translating it yields CASSGAGDKNIQYF.

The CDR3 DNA reads TGTGCCAGCAAAGGGGATGGCTCCTACAATGAGCAGTTCTTC. It codes for CASKGDGSYNEQFF. The chain has TRBV27 and TRBJ2-1, with D possibly matching TRBD1 (5 bases). Looked up from germline, CDR1 is MNHEY and CDR2 is SMNVEV (reference sequence). The CDR3 length is 14 residues. The V gene lost 7 bases and the J gene lost 0 bases, with 10 bases spanning the gap.

This chain links TRBV10-3 with TRBJ2-1, with TRBD2 matching over 7 bases. CDR1 is ENHRY and CDR2 is SYGVKD in the germline V gene. CDR3 length equals 13 residues. V trimming: 3 bases; J trimming: 9 bases; junction bases outside the gene matches: 5. CDR3 in amino acids: CAISEERESEQFF. The CDR3 nucleotides read TGTGCCATCAGTGAAGAGCGGGAAAGTGAGCAGTTCTTC.

This chain links TRBV9 with TRBJ1-2; D gene ambiguous. The CDR3 is made up of 12 amino acids. V lost 5 bases, J lost 7 bases, and 12 bases lay in between. The germline V gene encodes CDR1 SGDLS and CDR2 YYNGEE. The CDR3 protein is CASRADQAGYTF. DNA for the CDR3: TGTGCCAGCAGGGCAGATCAGGCTGGCTACACCTTC.

The chain is built from TRBV21-1 and TRBJ2-2. TRBV21-1 represents a pseudogene. This CDR3 spans 14 amino acids. The CDR3: CASSKAHGPGELFF. Written as DNA, the CDR3 is TGTGCCAGCAGCAAAGCGCACGGACCCGGGGAGCTGTTTTTT.

This chain uses TRBV7-2 with TRBJ2-2, with D unclear. This CDR3 is built from 13 residues. V lost 1 base and J lost 6, with 6 bases in between. Germline-derived CDR1 and CDR2 are SGHTA and FQGNSA. The CDR3 DNA reads TGTGCCAGCAGCTTAGAAGGCGCCGGGGAGCTGTTTTTT. It codes for CASSLEGAGELFF.

This sequence joins TRBV19 and TRBJ2-7; 13 bases match TRBD2. After removal of 5 bases from V and 2 bases from J, the junction contained 6 bases not matched to a gene. The CDR3 sequence is 16 residues long. The germline V gene has CDR1 LNHDA and CDR2 SQIVND (reference sequence). CDR3 DNA sequence: TGTGCCAGTAGTCCCACGACTAGCGGGAGGACCTACGAGCAGTACTTC. It is translated as CASSPTTSGRTYEQYF.

V and J are TRBV4-1 and TRBJ1-2; 7 bases map to TRBD1. There are 16 residues in the CDR3. Trimming cost V 3 bases and J 5 bases; bases outside gene matches: 12. Germline loops: CDR1 MGHRA, CDR2 YSYEKL. In DNA form, the CDR3 reads TGCGCCAGCAGCCACCTAAACCCGACAGGGCTTTATGGCTACACCTTC. Translation gives CASSHLNPTGLYGYTF.

The chain recombines TRBV5-1 with TRBJ2-7; D uncertain. Between the trimmed V and J ends, which lost 7 bases and 6 bases, there was a span of 14 bases. This CDR3 contains 12 residues. From germline, CDR1 is SGHRS and CDR2 YFSETQ. CDR3 in amino acids: CASHDPESEQYF. In DNA, the CDR3 is TGCGCCAGCCACGACCCCGAGAGCGAGCAGTACTTC.

The chain couples TRBV6-5 to TRBJ2-7, with 9 nucleotides matching TRBD2. V was clipped by 2 bases and J by 2 bases; unmatched bases: 7. Looked up from germline, CDR1 is MNHEY and CDR2 is SVGAGI. This CDR3 is 16 amino acids long. Written as DNA, the CDR3 is TGTGCCAGCAGTTACGCGGGGGGGGGTTCCACCTACGAGCAGTACTTC. Residues: CASSYAGGGSTYEQYF.

The chain employs TRBV2 and TRBJ2-5; D is perhaps TRBD1 (5 bases). The CDR3 has 15 residues. Trimming removed 6 bases from V and 1 base from J, with 15 bases in between. Germline lookup yields CDR1 SNHLY and CDR2 FYNNEI. CDR3 DNA: TGTGCCAGCAGCAGAGACAGCACCGGCCAAGAGACCCAGTACTTC. Amino acid sequence: CASSRDSTGQETQYF.

This clone was found a few times. The J gene is TRBJ2-2, the V gene TRBV5-1; 11 bases match TRBD2. The CDR3 contains 18 residues. Germline V gives CDR1 SGHRS, CDR2 YFSETQ. Trimming removed 4 bases from V and 3 bases from J; junction bases left unmatched: 11. Here the CDR3 DNA reads TGCGCCAGCAGCCCAGGGCTAGCGGGAGGTACTTACACCGGGGAGCTGTTTTTT. Translation gives CASSPGLAGGTYTGELFF.

Only a few counts were recorded for this clone. The chain carries TRBV7-9 and TRBJ2-1; 7 bases agree with TRBD2. CDR1 is SEHNR, CDR2 FQNEAQ, per germline (reference sequence). J was trimmed by 4 bases and V by 8 bases; bases with no gene match: 11. The CDR3 sequence is 15 residues long. Here the CDR3 reads CASYGWASGYNEQFF. Written as DNA, the CDR3 is TGTGCCAGCTACGGATGGGCTAGCGGTTACAATGAGCAGTTCTTC.

V and J are TRBV30 and TRBJ1-6; the D is unclear. This CDR3 region has 13 residues. V shed 4 bases and J shed 6 bases, with 10 bases lying between them. Per the germline V gene, CDR1 is GTSNPN and CDR2 is SVGIG (reference sequence). The CDR3 is CAWTGQRNSPLHF. The CDR3 DNA reads as TGTGCCTGGACGGGCCAACGTAATTCACCCCTCCACTTT.

This clone showed up just once. Other nucleotide sequences from this sample produce the same CDR3. This chain uses TRBV18 with TRBJ1-5; 11 positions agree with TRBD1. With V trimmed by 5 bases and J by 4 bases, 4 bases remained unmatched. The germline V gene encodes CDR1 KGHSH and CDR2 LQKENI. This CDR3 has 15 residues. The CDR3 loop is CASSAGTGGNQPQHF. The CDR3 nucleotides read TGTGCCAGCTCAGCAGGGACAGGGGGGAATCAGCCCCAGCATTTT.

V usage is TRBV6-6 and J usage is TRBJ2-7; 8 nucleotides match TRBD2. Germline assignment: CDR1 MNHNY and CDR2 SVGAGI (reference sequence). The CDR3 extends over 16 amino acids. Trimming removed 6 bases from V and 6 bases from J; junction bases left unmatched: 16. The CDR3 nucleotides are TGTGCCAGCAGAGATCTTCTTGGAGCGGGAGTGGGCGAGCAGTACTTC. It codes for CASRDLLGAGVGEQYF.

The chain carries TRBV6-5 and TRBJ1-2; 8 bases are a match to TRBD1. Trimming removed 6 bases from V and 8 bases from J; junction bases left unmatched: 11. This CDR3 is 14 amino acids long. Germline CDR1 is MNHEY and CDR2 is SVGAGI. In DNA form, the CDR3 reads TGTGCCAGCAGCCCCTCCAGGGGGCGCGGAGGCTACACCTTC. Amino acids: CASSPSRGRGGYTF.